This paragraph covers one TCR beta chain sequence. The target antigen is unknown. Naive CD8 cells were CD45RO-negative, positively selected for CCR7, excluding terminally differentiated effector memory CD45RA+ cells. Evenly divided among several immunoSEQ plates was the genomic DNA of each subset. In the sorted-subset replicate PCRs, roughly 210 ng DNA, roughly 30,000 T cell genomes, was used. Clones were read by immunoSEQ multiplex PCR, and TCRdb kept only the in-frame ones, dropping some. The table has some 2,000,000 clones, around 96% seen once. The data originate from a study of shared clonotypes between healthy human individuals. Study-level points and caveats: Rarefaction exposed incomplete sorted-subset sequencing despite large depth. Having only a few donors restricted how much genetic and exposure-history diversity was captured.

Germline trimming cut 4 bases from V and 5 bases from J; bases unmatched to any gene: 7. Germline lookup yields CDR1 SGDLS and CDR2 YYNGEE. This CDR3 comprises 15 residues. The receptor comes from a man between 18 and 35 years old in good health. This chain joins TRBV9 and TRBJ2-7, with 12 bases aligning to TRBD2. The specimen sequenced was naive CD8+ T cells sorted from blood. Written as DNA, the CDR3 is TGTGCCAGCAGCCCTAGCGGGGGGGTAGATAACGAGCAGTACTTC. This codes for CASSPSGGVDNEQYF.